The next 20 T cell receptor beta chains were all read from a single sample in a study of T-cell reconstitution after alpha-beta-depleted transplantation in children. TCRbeta library construction was performed incorporating unique molecular identifiers. In TCRdb, the PCR reads were re-called with MiXCR into one record per CDR3 protein. The profile covers more than 200,000 distinct CDR3 sequences, with more than 20% appearing a single time and 4.5% to 5.5% taken by the ten largest. This sample comprised PBMCs, mostly from graft donor cells, obtained 360 days after TCRalphabeta/CD19-depleted stem cell transplant. These TCRs come from a female patient younger than 10 who had a stem cell transplant for congenital amegakaryocytic thrombocytopenia, so the T cells may come from the graft donor.

This clonotype was counted between two and nine times. The CDR3 DNA reads as TGTGCCAGCAGTTACGCTTACCTCGGGGAGCTGTTTTTT. This encodes CASSYAYLGELFF. The chain employs TRBV6-5 and TRBJ2-2; no reliable D call. CDR1 is MNHEY, CDR2 SVGAGI, per germline. V was cut by 2 bases and J by 7 bases, with 8 bases left in between. This CDR3 is 13 amino acids long.

The rearrangement joins TRBV20-1 to TRBJ1-6; D might be TRBD1 (6 bases). Germline V CDR1 and CDR2: DFQATT, SNEGSKA (reference sequence). The CDR3 length is 13 residues. The V end was cut by 7 bases, the J end by 8 bases, with 15 bases between. The CDR3: CSVNRDTHSPLHF. In DNA form, the CDR3 reads TGCAGTGTTAACCGGGACACCCATTCACCCCTCCACTTT.

The chain recombines TRBV10-3 with TRBJ2-7; 8 bases are a match to TRBD1. The CDR3 extends over 14 amino acids. Per the germline V gene, CDR1 is ENHRY and CDR2 is SYGVKD. J was trimmed by 5 bases and V by 2 bases; bases with no gene match: 5. CDR3 DNA: TGTGCCATCAGTGAGGGACAGGGTTCCCACGAGCAGTACTTC. This gives the protein CAISEGQGSHEQYF.

This chain uses TRBV25-1 with TRBJ2-1; 11 bases are shared with TRBD2. Trimming cost V 5 bases and J 4 bases; bases outside gene matches: 4. Germline-derived CDR1 and CDR2 are MGHDK and SYGVNS. This CDR3 has 15 amino acids. DNA of the CDR3: TGTGCCAGCAGTAGACTAGCGGGGCCTTACAATGAGCAGTTCTTC. This codes for CASSRLAGPYNEQFF.

This clonotype was picked up a small number of times. The chain is built from TRBV29-1 and TRBJ2-7; D unresolved. The CDR3 has 12 amino acids. The germline V gene encodes CDR1 SQVTM and CDR2 ANQGSEA. Trimming cost V 5 bases and J 4 bases, with 12 bases left between them. CDR3 DNA: TGCAGCGTTTGTAGCAGGTCGTACGAGCAGTACTTC. Encoded protein: CSVCSRSYEQYF.

This clonotype has only a few counts. The chain joins TRBV19 to TRBJ2-1; 9 bases are shared with TRBD2. Germline CDR1 LNHDA, CDR2 SQIVND (reference sequence). V gave up 5 bases and J gave up 7 bases; unmatched junction bases: 18. CDR3 size: 18 residues. The CDR3 spells CASSDLAGTTFLKNEQFF. DNA for the CDR3: TGTGCCAGTAGTGATCTAGCGGGGACGACATTTTTAAAGAATGAGCAGTTCTTC.

This clonotype was counted between two and nine times. The chain links TRBV10-3 to TRBJ2-3; unclear D gene. CDR1 and CDR2 (germline): ENHRY, SYGVKD. V was trimmed by 4 bases and J by 6 bases, leaving 11 bases between them. This CDR3 is 13 amino acids long. The CDR3 DNA is TGTGCCATCAGTGCGTCGTGGTTGGATACGCAGTATTTT. Encoded protein: CAISASWLDTQYF.

The rearrangement joins TRBV10-2 to TRBJ1-5; tentatively, D is TRBD1 (6 bases). This CDR3 is built from 13 residues. V was clipped by 5 bases and J by 11 bases, with 16 bases between them. Germline V gives CDR1 WSHSY, CDR2 SAAADI. In DNA, the CDR3 is TGCGCCAGCAGTACAGGGAGGGTGGTGGCCCAGCATTTT. Translated: CASSTGRVVAQHF.

This clonotype has a handful of counts. As DNA, the CDR3 is TGCAGTGCTAGCCAGGGCTCGAGACAGATATTCTACGAGCAGTACTTC. Its translation: CSASQGSRQIFYEQYF. This sequence joins TRBV20-1 and TRBJ2-7; tentatively, D is TRBD1 (5 bases). Germline CDR1 reads DFQATT; CDR2 reads SNEGSKA (reference sequence). CDR3 length: 16 residues. Trimming pared 3 bases from V and 3 bases from J, leaving 21 bases between.

V and J are TRBV5-1 and TRBJ2-4; D possibly matches TRBD1 or TRBD2 (5 bases each). Germline V gene data show CDR1 as SGHRS and CDR2 as YFSETQ. The CDR3 is 16 amino acids. V lost 2 bases and J lost 5, with 17 bases in between. In DNA, the CDR3 is TGCGCCAGCAGCTTAGGCTCGGGACCTCCTGAAAACATTCAGTACTTC. This translates into CASSLGSGPPENIQYF. Combining the CDR3 with reference TRBV5-1 and TRBJ2-4 gives the whole variable domain KAGVTQTPRYLIKTRGQQVTLSCSPISGHRSVSWYQQTPGQGLQFLFEYFSETQRNKGNFPGRFSGRQFSNSRSEMNVSTLELGDSALYLCASSLGSGPPENIQYFGAGTRLSVL.

The V call is TRBV20-1, the J call TRBJ2-7; the D gene is possibly TRBD1 (5 bases). Germline CDR1 is DFQATT and CDR2 is SNEGSKA (reference sequence). Trimming took 7 bases from V and 1 from J, leaving 11 bases between them. CDR3 length equals 12 residues. The CDR3 loop is CSVPRQSYEQYF. In nucleotides, the CDR3 is TGCAGTGTCCCGAGACAGTCCTACGAGCAGTACTTC.

This clonotype has a handful of counts. The genes are TRBV12-3 or TRBV12-4 and TRBJ1-2; D is uncertain. The CDR3 runs 13 residues. Trimming stripped 0 bases from V and 5 bases from J, with 7 bases between. Here the CDR3 reads CASSLAPEYGYTF. For the CDR3, the DNA is TGTGCCAGCAGTTTAGCCCCTGAATATGGCTACACCTTC.

The chain combines TRBV28 with TRBJ1-4; 8 nucleotides agree with TRBD1. With 10 bases clipped from V and 13 bases from J, the junction kept 14 bases outside the gene matches. Looked up from germline, CDR1 is MDHEN and CDR2 is SYDVKM. The CDR3 covers 13 residues. CDR3 sequence reads: CATRTGSHLALFF. The DNA of the CDR3 is TGTGCCACACGGACAGGGTCCCATTTGGCACTGTTTTTT.

This clonotype came up a few times. The chain carries TRBV29-1 and TRBJ2-3; 10 positions match TRBD1. The CDR3 covers 15 residues. With 3 bases clipped from V and 3 bases from J, the junction kept 6 bases outside the gene matches. Germline V gives CDR1 SQVTM, CDR2 ANQGSEA. Here the CDR3 DNA reads TGCAGCGTTGAGATAGGGACAGGGGAAACAGATACGCAGTATTTT. It translates to CSVEIGTGETDTQYF.

This clonotype was counted a few times. The chain uses TRBV4-2 and TRBJ2-2; D may be TRBD1 or TRBD2 (6 bases each). Between the trimmed V and J ends, which lost 1 base and 6 bases, there was a span of 15 bases. The CDR3 length is 16 residues. Germline assignment: CDR1 LGHNA and CDR2 YNFKEQ. CDR3 sequence (DNA): TGTGCCAGCAGCCAAGTGGGGGGCGGGATCGCCGGGGAGCTGTTTTTT. Translation gives CASSQVGGGIAGELFF.

This clonotype was seen ten or more times. This chain joins TRBV29-1 and TRBJ2-7; 9 bases fit TRBD1. Germline V gene data show CDR1 as SQVTM and CDR2 as ANQGSEA. The CDR3 spans 16 residues. The trim removed 0 bases at V and 0 bases at J, leaving 6 bases unmatched. The CDR3 is CSVEESGTGPSYEQYF. The DNA of the CDR3 is TGCAGCGTTGAAGAGAGTGGGACAGGGCCCTCCTACGAGCAGTACTTC.

The gene calls are TRBV18 and TRBJ2-7, with 7 bases that match TRBD1. V shed 5 bases, J shed 2 bases, and the junction held 6 bases outside the gene matches. Per germline, CDR1 KGHSH and CDR2 LQKENI. The length of the CDR3 is 14 residues. The CDR3 DNA follows: TGTGCCAGCTCAATAGCCGGACAGGCCTACGAGCAGTACTTC. This codes for CASSIAGQAYEQYF.

This clonotype showed up just a few times. The rearrangement uses TRBV4-1 and TRBJ2-5, with 9 nucleotides matching TRBD1. Per germline, CDR1 MGHRA and CDR2 YSYEKL. V dropped 1 base and J dropped 2; count of bases not matched to a gene: 5. The CDR3 runs to 16 residues. CDR3 amino acids: CASSQGQTGGQETQYF. As DNA, the CDR3 is TGCGCCAGCAGCCAAGGGCAGACAGGGGGACAAGAGACCCAGTACTTC.

This clonotype was observed a handful of times. The V call is TRBV7-9, the J call TRBJ2-7; 7 bases map to TRBD2. The CDR3 is made up of 13 amino acids. Trimming took 1 base from V and 4 from J; bases not matched to a gene: 1. Germline values: CDR1 SEHNR, CDR2 FQNEAQ (reference sequence). The CDR3 DNA follows: TGTGCCAGCAGCTTAGTCGGGGGGTACGAGCAGTACTTC. Translating it yields CASSLVGGYEQYF.

The chain is built from TRBV20-1 and TRBJ2-3; 15 nucleotides align to TRBD2. Germline CDR1 is DFQATT and CDR2 is SNEGSKA (reference sequence). The CDR3 is made up of 15 amino acids. The chain's CDR3 is CGGLAGGRAPDTQYF. The CDR3 DNA reads as TGCGGGGGACTAGCGGGGGGTCGTGCCCCAGATACGCAGTATTTT.